The rows below give T cell receptor beta chains drawn from one sample of a study of T cells in Graves' hyperthyroidism and ophthalmopathy. TCRdb reanalysed the multiplex PCR reads using MiXCR and keeps one entry per CDR3 protein. The sample lists about 510,000 distinct CDR3 sequences; over 35% were seen once. The specimen sequenced was peripheral blood or thyroid tissue (not recorded which). These TCRs come from an adult woman with Graves' disease, either hyperthyroidism or ophthalmopathy (not recorded which). CDR3s include the opening cysteine and the closing phenylalanine or tryptophan.

j_call v_call cdr3_aa
TRBJ2-7 TRBV10-3 CAIRGPAPPYEQYF
TRBJ1-1 TRBV20-1 CSVSRRGSEAFF
TRBJ1-1 TRBV29-1 CSVVTGEKTEAFF
TRBJ2-7 TRBV7-2 CASSLDSGSYEQYF
TRBJ2-7 TRBV7-6 CASSSGQDSYEQYF
TRBJ1-2 TRBV29-1 CSLVGGDYGYTF
TRBJ1-2 TRBV5-1 CASSWVGGRGYTF
TRBJ1-1 TRBV12-3/TRBV12-4 CASKAETEAFF
TRBJ1-5 TRBV20-1 CSADGGINQPQHF
TRBJ1-1 TRBV7-8 CASSSPGTGVRAFF
TRBJ2-5 TRBV6-1 CASSEATGGYQETQYF
TRBJ2-6 TRBV19 CASSPRDRGPTGSGANVLTF
TRBJ2-7 TRBV5-1 CASSYDRKEQYF
TRBJ2-5 TRBV10-3 CAISARPSSGIETQYF
TRBJ1-6 TRBV7-2 CASSPWSDLGNSPLHF
TRBJ2-7 TRBV29-1 CSVGLAVRNEQYF
TRBJ1-1 TRBV5-1 CASSLGRANTEAFF
TRBJ2-7 TRBV25-1 CASSEEGGGGHYEQYF
TRBJ2-6 TRBV7-9 CASSLLSGRANVLTF
TRBJ2-7 TRBV29-1 CSDERGLHSYEQYF